The 30 T cell receptor beta chains below were found in one sample sequenced in a study of blood T cells in healthy people across ages. Together with a sample-barcoded 5' primer, a J-beta primer mix was included in a second PCR lasting about 6 to 11 cycles. TCRdb reprocessed the 5' RACE reads via MiXCR and lists one record per CDR3 protein. In the table there are nearly 800,000 distinct CDR3 sequences, 56% of which are singletons. The sample taken for sequencing was blood. The receptors here all came from a man aged 35-49 years in good health.

The J gene is TRBJ2-5, the V gene TRBV6-2 or TRBV6-3; TRBD1 aligns across 7 bases. The V gene's germline CDR1 is MNHEY and CDR2 SVGEGT. Losses at the gene ends were 5 bases for V and 3 bases for J; bases not matched to a gene: 3. The CDR3 covers 13 residues. CDR3 protein: CASSGTEEETQYF. The DNA for the CDR3 is TGTGCCAGCAGTGGGACAGAAGAAGAGACCCAGTACTTC.

The gene calls are TRBV9 and TRBJ2-6, with TRBD1 identical over 9 bases. In germline, CDR1 is SGDLS, CDR2 YYNGEE. The CDR3 covers 19 residues. V trimming: 4 bases; J trimming: 1 base; junction bases outside the gene matches: 12. The CDR3 region has the DNA TGTGCCAGCAGCCCAGTAGGAGGACAGGGGTTATCTGGGGCCAACGTCCTGACTTTC. It codes for CASSPVGGQGLSGANVLTF. The whole variable domain, filled in from reference TRBV9 and TRBJ2-6, reads DSGVTQTPKHLITATGQRVTLRCSPRSGDLSVYWYQQSLDQGLQFLIQYYNGEERAKGNILERFSAQQFPDLHSELNLSSLELGDSALYFCASSPVGGQGLSGANVLTFGAGSRLTVL.

The chain joins TRBV6-6 to TRBJ2-5, with 9 bases that match TRBD2. TRBJ2-7 explains the end of the DNA better; the J call may be wrong. The V gene's germline CDR1 is MNHNY and CDR2 SVGAGI (reference sequence). This CDR3 is built from 13 residues. CDR3 nucleotides: TGTGCCAGCAGAGCTAGCGGGAAAGACGAGCAGTACTTC. Amino acids: CASRASGKDEQYF.

The chain uses TRBV7-2 and TRBJ2-1, with a tentative D call TRBD2 (6 bases). Germline CDR1 reads SGHTA; CDR2 reads FQGNSA. Trimming stripped 4 bases from V and 13 bases from J, with 20 bases between. The CDR3 loop spans 14 amino acids. In nucleotides, the CDR3 is TGTGCCAGCAGCTCACAGCGGGTTGGAGAGACCCAGTTCTTC. Translated: CASSSQRVGETQFF.

The table lists this clonotype with many counts. This chain uses TRBV7-2 with TRBJ2-5; possible D gene TRBD2, 5 bases. There are 11 residues in the CDR3. Germline CDR1 SGHTA, CDR2 FQGNSA. In nucleotides, the CDR3 is TGTGAGGGAGCACGAGTGAGGCCCCAGTACTTC. It yields the protein CEGARVRPQYF.

This clonotype was detected a few times. This chain links TRBV28 with TRBJ1-1; no firm D call. CDR3 length: 15 amino acids. Germline values: CDR1 MDHEN, CDR2 SYDVKM. Trimming shortened V by 3 bases and J by 1 base, and 12 bases separated the two germline ends. Here the CDR3 DNA reads TGTGCCAGCAGTTTGGGTGTGGTCGGGAACACTGAAGCTTTCTTT. It encodes CASSLGVVGNTEAFF.

The genes are TRBV7-8 and TRBJ2-1; possible D gene TRBD2, 6 bases. With the DNA end fitting TRBJ2-7 better, the J assignment may be wrong. Per germline, CDR1 SGHVS and CDR2 FQNEAQ. There are 16 residues in the CDR3. The CDR3 sequence: CASSLSRESGLGEQYF. The CDR3 bases are TGTGCCAGCAGCTTAAGCCGGGAGAGCGGCTTGGGCGAGCAGTACTTC.

J is TRBJ2-3 and V is TRBV11-3; perhaps TRBD2 as D (5 bases). From germline, CDR1 is SGHNT and CDR2 YENEEA. The CDR3 length is 15 residues. V dropped 5 bases and J dropped 1 base, with 13 bases sitting between them. CDR3 sequence reads: CASSLGIGGTDTQYF. The CDR3, as DNA: TGTGCCAGCAGCCTCGGTATCGGGGGCACAGATACGCAGTATTTT. The variable domain in full, completed from reference TRBV11-3 and TRBJ2-3, reads EAGVVQSPRYKIIEKKQPVAFWCNPISGHNTLYWYLQNLGQGPELLIRYENEEAVDDSQLPKDRFSAERLKGVDSTLKIQPAELGDSAVYLCASSLGIGGTDTQYFGPGTRLTVL.

The CDR3 loop reads CASSSTGDNTGELFF. The CDR3 nucleotides are TGTGCCAGCAGTTCGACAGGGGATAACACCGGGGAGCTGTTTTTT. The chain employs TRBV27 and TRBJ2-2, with 8 bases fitting TRBD1. V dropped 4 bases and J dropped 2; count of bases not matched to a gene: 3. The length of the CDR3 is 15 residues. CDR1 is MNHEY and CDR2 is SMNVEV in the germline V gene (reference sequence).

A word on this clonotype: Its ends do not fully match the called genes, so a read error is possible. The V and J genes are TRBV29-1 and TRBJ2-2; 10 bases match TRBD1. Germline V CDR1 and CDR2: SQVTM, ANQGSEA. The length of the CDR3 is 16 residues. CDR3 sequence reads: CSVEDHDRGLSGELCF. The DNA of the CDR3 is TGCAGCGTTGAAGATCACGACAGGGGGCTTAGCGGGGAGCTGTGTTTT.

This sequence joins TRBV2 and TRBJ2-3; the D call may be TRBD1 or TRBD2 (5 bases each). The CDR3 totals 13 residues. In germline, CDR1 is SNHLY, CDR2 FYNNEI. V dropped 10 bases and J dropped 0 bases, with 11 bases sitting between them. The CDR3: CATGRDSTDTQYF. The DNA for the CDR3 is TGTGCCACAGGTCGGGACAGCACAGATACGCAGTATTTT.

In the case of this clonotype: One junction end disagrees with the germline gene, perhaps due to a read error. The chain combines TRBV7-2 with TRBJ1-2, with a tentative D call TRBD1 (6 bases). The CDR3 covers 15 residues. Looked up from germline, CDR1 is SGHTA and CDR2 is FQGNSA. CDR3 nucleotides: TGTGCCAGCAGCTTGGCAGGGGCGCCCAACTATGGCTACATCTTC. Its translation is CASSLAGAPNYGYIF. Together with reference TRBV7-2 and TRBJ1-2, the CDR3 gives the full variable domain: GAGVSQSPSNKVTEKGKDVELRCDPISGHTALYWYRQSLGQGLEFLIYFQGNSAPDKSGLPSDRFSAERTGGSVSTLTIQRTQQEDSAVYLCASSLAGAPNYGYIFGSGTRLTVV.

This clonotype has a handful of counts. This chain links TRBV4-1 with TRBJ2-3, with TRBD1 identical over 9 bases. V lost 5 bases and J lost 0; bases outside the gene matches: 6. Germline lookup yields CDR1 MGHRA and CDR2 YSYEKL. The CDR3 has 16 amino acids. CDR3: CASSYPGQGSTDTQYF. CDR3 DNA sequence: TGCGCCAGCAGCTATCCGGGACAGGGAAGCACAGATACGCAGTATTTT.

The gene calls are TRBV24-1 and TRBJ1-2; D is unresolved. This CDR3 has 13 residues. V gave up 7 bases and J gave up 2 bases, with 10 bases separating them. Germline CDR1 and CDR2: KGHDR and SFDVKD. The CDR3 DNA follows: TGTGCCACCAGCCCGGGAGCAAACTATGGCTACACCTTC. Amino acid sequence: CATSPGANYGYTF.

This clonotype was observed a few times. The V and J genes are TRBV14 and TRBJ2-3, with D perhaps matching TRBD2 (6 bases). Trimming pared 3 bases from V and 0 bases from J, leaving 10 bases between. CDR3 length equals 15 residues. Germline CDR1 and CDR2: SGHDN and FVKESK. In nucleotides, the CDR3 is TGTGCCAGCAGCCATATGGACTATAGCACAGATACGCAGTATTTT. Translation: CASSHMDYSTDTQYF.

The chain is built from TRBV7-2 and TRBJ2-1; the match to TRBD1 covers 7 bases. J gave up 0 bases and V 5 bases, and 10 bases lay outside the gene matches. Germline CDR1 reads SGHTA; CDR2 reads FQGNSA. The CDR3 has 17 residues. The CDR3 DNA reads TGTGCCAGCAGCCCCAACAGGGGACGGAGCTCCTACAATGAGCAGTTCTTC. This encodes CASSPNRGRSSYNEQFF.

This chain connects TRBV11-1 to TRBJ1-6; 7 bases agree with TRBD1. Trimming cost V 5 bases and J 6 bases; bases outside gene matches: 4. The length of the CDR3 is 14 residues. Per germline, CDR1 SGHAT and CDR2 FQDESV (reference sequence). The CDR3 DNA reads TGTGCCAGCAGCCCGGGACAGATTAATTCACCCCTCCACTTT. Amino acid sequence: CASSPGQINSPLHF.

This clonotype has just a few counts. CDR3 coding DNA: TGTGCCAGCAGTTACCGGGACAGGGTACAGTACGAGCAGTACTTC. Translation: CASSYRDRVQYEQYF. This chain uses TRBV12-3 or TRBV12-4 with TRBJ2-7; 9 bases match TRBD1. Germline trimming cut 4 bases from V and 4 bases from J; bases unmatched to any gene: 8. This CDR3 contains 15 residues.

CDR3 protein: CASSQDGDRTPNEKLFF. In DNA, the CDR3 is TGTGCCAGCAGCCAAGATGGGGACAGGACCCCTAATGAAAAACTGTTTTTT. This chain links TRBV4-2 with TRBJ1-4; 8 bases match TRBD1. V gave up 0 bases and J gave up 3 bases; unmatched junction bases: 6. Germline CDR1 reads LGHNA; CDR2 reads YNFKEQ. The CDR3 contains 17 residues.

The chain links TRBV11-2 to TRBJ2-7; 8 nucleotides line up with TRBD2. J was trimmed by 3 bases and V by 1 base; bases with no gene match: 20. Germline lookup yields CDR1 SGHAT and CDR2 FQNNGV. This CDR3 comprises 20 residues. CDR3: CASSLVLRVPIAGYDYEQYF. CDR3 DNA sequence: TGTGCCAGCAGCTTAGTACTACGGGTTCCAATAGCGGGATACGACTACGAGCAGTACTTC.

The chain links TRBV5-1 to TRBJ1-4; TRBD1 matches 8 bases. In germline, CDR1 is SGHRS, CDR2 YFSETQ. The V segment lost 7 bases and the J segment 5 bases; nucleotides outside the gene matches: 13. The CDR3 loop spans 16 amino acids. CDR3 in DNA: TGCGCCAGCGCGAAAATAAGACAGGGGCGCAATGAAAAACTGTTTTTT. Translated, it gives CASAKIRQGRNEKLFF. The variable domain in full, with the rest retrieved from reference TRBV5-1 and TRBJ1-4, is KAGVTQTPRYLIKTRGQQVTLSCSPISGHRSVSWYQQTPGQGLQFLFEYFSETQRNKGNFPGRFSGRQFSNSRSEMNVSTLELGDSALYLCASAKIRQGRNEKLFFGSGTQLSVL.

The rearrangement joins TRBV4-2 to TRBJ1-2; TRBD1 is a possible D gene (5 bases). CDR3 length: 16 residues. CDR1 and CDR2 (germline): LGHNA, YNFKEQ. Trimming cost V 0 bases and J 8 bases, with 19 bases left between them. The CDR3 sequence is CASSQEGVGGLGGYTF. The CDR3 coding sequence is TGTGCCAGCAGCCAAGAGGGCGTCGGGGGGTTAGGCGGCTACACCTTC.

Concerning this clonotype: A junction boundary mismatches the germline segment, possibly from a read error. CDR3 sequence (DNA): TGTGCCTCCGTGCAGACCGGGACAACCAATGGGCAGTTCTTC. Translated: CASVQTGTTNGQFF. The genes are TRBV10-3 and TRBJ2-1; maybe TRBD1 (6 bases). The V gene's germline CDR1 is ENHRY and CDR2 SYGVKD. The CDR3 runs 14 residues.

The chain joins TRBV6-1 to TRBJ2-5, with D possibly being TRBD1 (6 bases). Trimming stripped 8 bases from V and 1 base from J, with 11 bases between. The CDR3 totals 13 residues. Germline CDR1 and CDR2: MNHNS and SASEGT. CDR3 DNA sequence: TGTGCCAGCGACCGGGACACCCAAGAGACCCAGTACTTC. It is translated as CASDRDTQETQYF.

The chain combines TRBV7-9 with TRBJ2-3; 8 positions match TRBD2. V lost 3 bases, J lost 0 bases, and 8 bases stayed unmatched. The CDR3 contains 17 residues. Germline CDR1 SEHNR, CDR2 FQNEAQ (reference sequence). This chain's CDR3 is CASSFPSAGDSTDTQYF. In DNA, the CDR3 is TGTGCCAGCAGCTTCCCCTCAGCGGGGGATAGCACAGATACGCAGTATTTT.

In nucleotides, the CDR3 is TGTGCCAGCAGCACCCCTTTTCCTAGTGGAGAGACCCAGTACTTC. Translation: CASSTPFPSGETQYF. V and J are TRBV7-2 and TRBJ2-5; no clear D. From germline, CDR1 is SGHTA and CDR2 FQGNSA. The CDR3 loop spans 15 amino acids. Trimming cost V 5 bases and J 4 bases, with 17 bases left between them.

Turning to this clonotype: A read error may produce the germline difference seen at one junction end. This chain connects TRBV6-5 to TRBJ2-5; tentatively, D is TRBD1 or TRBD2 (5 bases each). Germline CDR1 MNHEY, CDR2 SVGAGI. The CDR3 is 16 amino acids. The CDR3 nucleotides are TGTGCCGGCAGTTACGGGACCCTGCCCCGTCAAGAGACCCAGTACTTC. Its translation is CAGSYGTLPRQETQYF.

This sequence joins TRBV6-5 and TRBJ2-7; D might be TRBD1 (6 bases). The tail of the sequence fits TRBJ2-5 better, so the J call may be wrong. In germline, CDR1 is MNHEY, CDR2 SVGAGI. The CDR3 spans 15 residues. CDR3 region: CASSREPTGKETQYF. CDR3 DNA: TGTGCCAGCAGCCGAGAACCTACAGGGAAAGAGACCCAGTACTTC.

The rearrangement joins TRBV12-3 or TRBV12-4 to TRBJ2-3; D is possibly TRBD2 (6 bases). V was pared by 5 bases and J by 3 bases, with 12 bases between. There are 14 residues in the CDR3. In DNA, the CDR3 is TGTGCCAGCAGTGTCACTAGCATTACAGATACGCAGTATTTT. This gives the protein CASSVTSITDTQYF.

This clonotype has more than one count but fewer than ten. The chain is built from TRBV4-1 and TRBJ1-2, with 7 bases matching TRBD1. The germline CDR1 and CDR2 sequences are MGHRA and YSYEKL. V was pared by 2 bases and J by 6 bases, with 6 bases of the junction left unmatched. The CDR3 totals 14 residues. The CDR3 sequence: CASSQRQGSNGYTF. The CDR3 DNA reads as TGCGCCAGCAGCCAACGACAGGGTAGCAATGGCTACACCTTC.